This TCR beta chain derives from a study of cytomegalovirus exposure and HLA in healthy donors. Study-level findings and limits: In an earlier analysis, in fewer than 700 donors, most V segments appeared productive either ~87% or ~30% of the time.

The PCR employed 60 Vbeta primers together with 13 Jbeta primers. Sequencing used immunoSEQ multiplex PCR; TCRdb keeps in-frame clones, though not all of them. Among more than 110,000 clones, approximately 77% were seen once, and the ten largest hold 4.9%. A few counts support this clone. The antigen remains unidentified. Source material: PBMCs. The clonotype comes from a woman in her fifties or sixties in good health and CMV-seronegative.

The CDR3 reads CASSLVAGGQGRPYEQYF. CDR3 DNA sequence: TGTGCCAGCAGCTTAGTAGCCGGGGGGCAGGGGCGACCCTACGAGCAGTACTTC. J is TRBJ2-7 and V is TRBV7-2; D may be TRBD2 (7 bases). The CDR3 covers 18 residues. V was pared by 1 base and J by 2 bases, with 21 bases between. CDR1 is SGHTA, CDR2 FQGNSA, per germline.